This passage covers 8 T cell receptor beta chains from one sample sequenced in a study of beta chain features in type 1 diabetes. Study findings and constraints: Across all four CD4+ subsets, people with type 1 diabetes showed modestly shorter TCRB CDR3s.

These receptors have no identified antigens. The sequenced template was cDNA made from the entire isolated RNA. Sequencing used immunoSEQ multiplex PCR; TCRdb keeps in-frame clones, though not all of them. The profile shows about 340,000 clones, 7% to 10% of them singletons. Sequenced input: central memory CD4+ T cells from blood. The receptor source for this set is a man under 40 with type 1 diabetes.

This clone was observed a few times. This rearrangement joins TRBV23-1 to TRBJ2-5; possibly TRBD1 or TRBD2 for D (6 bases each). Near its end, the DNA agrees better with TRBJ2-7, so the J call may be wrong. TRBV23-1 is designated an ORF whose function remains uncertain. The CDR3 runs to 19 residues. CDR3 sequence (DNA): TGCGCCAGCAAGCACAGGGAGGAATGCATCACCCACTCCTCCTACGAGCAGTACTTC. This codes for CASKHREECITHSSYEQYF.

This clone was detected a few times. The rearrangement links TRBV5-4 to TRBJ2-5, with TRBD2 as a possible D gene (6 bases). This CDR3 has 15 residues. The V gene's germline CDR1 is SGHNT and CDR2 YYREEE (reference sequence). V was cut by 4 bases and J by 2 bases, with 15 bases left in between. DNA of the CDR3: TGTGCCAGCAGCCCCCCCGGGGGATTACAAGAGACCCAGTACTTC. Translated, it gives CASSPPGGLQETQYF.

This clone was recorded a few times. The V and J genes are TRBV7-2 and TRBJ1-2; perhaps TRBD1 as D (5 bases). The CDR3 is 12 residues long. Germline V gene sequence: CDR1 SGHTA, CDR2 FQGNSA. Between the trimmed V and J ends, which lost 1 base and 13 bases, there was a span of 13 bases. CDR3 nucleotide sequence: TGTGCCAGCAGCTTAGAGAGGGGAATTATCACCTTC. Protein sequence: CASSLERGIITF.

This clone has just a few counts. This rearrangement joins TRBV7-2 to TRBJ1-5; 11 nucleotides match TRBD1. CDR3 length: 15 amino acids. The germline V gene encodes CDR1 SGHTA and CDR2 FQGNSA. J lost 7 bases, V lost 5 bases, and 7 bases had no gene match. CDR3 sequence (DNA): TGTGCCAGCAGCCCCAGGACAGGGGGCAGGCAGCCCCAGCATTTT. Its translation is CASSPRTGGRQPQHF. The variable domain in full, with the rest retrieved from reference TRBV7-2 and TRBJ1-5, is GAGVSQSPSNKVTEKGKDVELRCDPISGHTALYWYRQSLGQGLEFLIYFQGNSAPDKSGLPSDRFSAERTGGSVSTLTIQRTQQEDSAVYLCASSPRTGGRQPQHFGDGTRLSIL.

The chain carries TRBV28 and TRBJ2-7, with 9 bases lining up with TRBD1. Trimming removed 7 bases from V and 0 bases from J; junction bases left unmatched: 4. Germline V lookup: CDR1 MDHEN, CDR2 SYDVKM. CDR3 length: 14 residues. The CDR3 is CASTGTGLSYEQYF. The DNA for the CDR3 is TGTGCCAGCACTGGGACAGGGCTCTCCTACGAGCAGTACTTC.

This clone appeared a few times. The chain couples TRBV28 to TRBJ2-1; D unresolved. With 2 bases removed from V and 14 bases from J, the gap between germline ends came to 7 bases. Germline V gene sequence: CDR1 MDHEN, CDR2 SYDVKM. The CDR3 has 10 residues. The CDR3 coding sequence is TGTGCCAGCAGTTTAGCCAGGAAGTTCTTC. This gives the protein CASSLARKFF.

This clone turned up a few times. J is TRBJ1-1 and V is TRBV18; D perhaps matches TRBD1 (6 bases). Per germline, CDR1 KGHSH and CDR2 LQKENI. The CDR3 length is 13 residues. V lost 6 bases to trimming and J lost 6 bases, with 14 bases between them. CDR3 residues: CASSRGEGAEAFF. The DNA of the CDR3 is TGTGCCAGCTCCCGGGGGGAGGGGGCTGAAGCTTTCTTT.

This clone was seen only a few times. This chain connects TRBV30 to TRBJ2-3; 7 bases map to TRBD1. This CDR3 contains 16 residues. J was trimmed by 3 bases and V by 2 bases; bases with no gene match: 11. Per germline, CDR1 GTSNPN and CDR2 SVGIG (reference sequence). CDR3 loop: CAWSPDNRGATDTQYF. The CDR3 DNA reads as TGTGCCTGGAGTCCGGATAACAGGGGTGCGACAGATACGCAGTATTTT.